Shown below are 15 T cell receptor beta chains from a single sample sequenced in a study of cytomegalovirus exposure and HLA in healthy donors. The PCR was carried out with 60 Vbeta primers and 13 Jbeta primers. The protocol was immunoSEQ multiplex PCR, while the TCRdb copy is restricted to in-frame clones and leaves out a portion. This table holds over 65,000 clones, about 85% found once. Material: PBMCs. Source of these receptors: a woman aged 40-49 years in good health and CMV-seropositive.

The chain employs TRBV19 and TRBJ2-3, with D unclear. CDR3 length: 14 residues. V was clipped by 6 bases and J by 0 bases, with 10 bases between them. Germline CDR1 and CDR2: LNHDA and SQIVND (reference sequence). CDR3 amino acids: CASRSILSTDTQYF. CDR3 in DNA: TGTGCCAGTAGAAGCATATTAAGCACAGATACGCAGTATTTT.

This clone was observed a few times. The gene calls are TRBV7-9 and TRBJ2-7, with D tentatively TRBD2 (5 bases). The V end lost 2 bases, the J end lost 4 bases, and 6 bases lay between the germline ends. This CDR3 has 12 amino acids. The germline CDR1 and CDR2 sequences are SEHNR and FQNEAQ (reference sequence). The CDR3 sequence: CASSLREYEQYF. The CDR3 DNA reads TGTGCCAGCAGCTTACGGGAATACGAGCAGTACTTC.

V gene TRBV7-8 combines with J gene TRBJ2-1; 7 bases fit TRBD2. The CDR3 has 15 residues. Germline CDR1 reads SGHVS; CDR2 reads FQNEAQ. After removal of 1 base from V and 6 bases from J, the junction contained 6 bases not matched to a gene. This CDR3 reads CASSLVLTSINEQFF. The CDR3 coding sequence is TGTGCCAGCAGCTTAGTTTTGACTAGCATCAATGAGCAGTTCTTC. The full variable domain, its missing parts supplied by reference TRBV7-8 and TRBJ2-1, is GAGVSQSPRYKVAKRGQDVALRCDPISGHVSLFWYQQALGQGPEFLTYFQNEAQLDKSGLPSDRFFAERPEGSVSTLKIQRTQQEDSAVYLCASSLVLTSINEQFFGPGTRLTVL.

This chain uses TRBV30 with TRBJ2-7; perhaps TRBD2 as D (6 bases). CDR3 length equals 11 residues. V dropped 4 bases and J dropped 9 bases, with 13 bases sitting between them. Germline CDR1 reads GTSNPN; CDR2 reads SVGIG (reference sequence). CDR3 sequence reads: CAWTEGNGQYF. DNA of the CDR3: TGTGCCTGGACGGAGGGTAACGGGCAGTACTTC.

The rearrangement joins TRBV2 to TRBJ2-1; D is perhaps TRBD1 (6 bases). The CDR3 covers 15 residues. Germline lookup yields CDR1 SNHLY and CDR2 FYNNEI. The V end lost 6 bases, the J end lost 6 bases, and 18 bases lay between the germline ends. The CDR3 region is CASRNREVLGNEQFF. For the CDR3, the DNA is TGTGCCAGCAGAAACAGGGAAGTATTGGGCAATGAGCAGTTCTTC.

The CDR3 DNA follows: TGTGCCAGCGGAGGACTAGCGGGACTCAGGGGAGATACGCAGTATTTT. Its protein is CASGGLAGLRGDTQYF. The J gene is TRBJ2-3, the V gene TRBV28, with 12 positions matching TRBD2. The CDR3 loop spans 16 amino acids. Losses at the gene ends were 8 bases for V and 5 bases for J; bases not matched to a gene: 11. Germline V gene sequence: CDR1 MDHEN, CDR2 SYDVKM.

CDR3 amino acids: CASSSHVGGANTEAFF. In nucleotides, the CDR3 is TGTGCCAGCAGCTCTCATGTAGGGGGCGCGAACACTGAAGCTTTCTTT. The chain joins TRBV7-9 to TRBJ1-1; 7 bases are a match to TRBD1. The junction had 9 bases not matched to a gene; V was cut back by 4 bases and J by 1 base. The length of the CDR3 is 16 residues. The V gene's germline CDR1 is SEHNR and CDR2 FQNEAQ (reference sequence).

V usage is TRBV14 and J usage is TRBJ2-3; D gene uncertain. The CDR3 is made up of 13 amino acids. Trimming stripped 1 base from V and 7 bases from J, with 9 bases between. Germline CDR1 SGHDN, CDR2 FVKESK. CDR3: CASSQGEVHTQYF. CDR3 in DNA: TGTGCCAGCAGCCAAGGAGAAGTTCATACGCAGTATTTT. Together with reference TRBV14 and TRBJ2-3, the CDR3 gives the full variable domain: EAGVTQFPSHSVIEKGQTVTLRCDPISGHDNLYWYRRVMGKEIKFLLHFVKESKQDESGMPNNRFLAERTGGTYSTLKVQPAELEDSGVYFCASSQGEVHTQYFGPGTRLTVL.

The chain uses TRBV19 and TRBJ2-3, with D maybe TRBD2 (5 bases). Trimming pared 4 bases from V and 4 bases from J, leaving 6 bases between. The CDR3 spans 12 residues. Germline CDR1 reads LNHDA; CDR2 reads SQIVND (reference sequence). The CDR3 protein is CASSREPDTQYF. CDR3 coding DNA: TGTGCCAGTAGTAGGGAGCCAGATACGCAGTATTTT.

This chain connects TRBV29-1 to TRBJ2-1, with TRBD1 identical over 7 bases. From germline, CDR1 is SQVTM and CDR2 ANQGSEA. The J segment lost 7 bases and the V segment lost 7 bases, leaving 10 bases of the junction unmatched. This CDR3 is 13 amino acids long. The CDR3 is CSADLRGPNEQFF. The CDR3 bases are TGCAGCGCTGATCTTAGGGGGCCTAATGAGCAGTTCTTC.

This chain uses TRBV7-9 with TRBJ2-5, with 12 bases lining up with TRBD2. This CDR3 has 16 amino acids. Germline V lookup: CDR1 SEHNR, CDR2 FQNEAQ (reference sequence). V lost 5 bases to trimming and J lost 0 bases; unmatched junction nucleotides: 4. The CDR3 DNA sequence: TGTGCCAGCAGCGCCAGGACTAGCGGGAACCAAGAGACCCAGTACTTC. This sequence encodes CASSARTSGNQETQYF.

For the CDR3, the DNA is TGTGCCAGTACCGCAGGGCTTAATCAGCCCCAGCATTTT. Amino acids: CASTAGLNQPQHF. J is TRBJ1-5 and V is TRBV19; weak D call: TRBD1 (5 bases). Germline loops: CDR1 LNHDA, CDR2 SQIVND (reference sequence). The CDR3 runs 13 residues. V lost 7 bases and J lost 4, with 11 bases in between. Full variable domain (outside the CDR3, taken from reference TRBV19 and TRBJ1-5): DGGITQSPKYLFRKEGQNVTLSCEQNLNHDAMYWYRQDPGQGLRLIYYSQIVNDFQKGDIAEGYSVSREKKESFPLTVTSAQKNPTAFYLCASTAGLNQPQHFGDGTRLSIL.

This chain uses TRBV11-2 with TRBJ2-7; no definite D call. The V end was cut by 1 base, the J end by 5 bases, with 15 bases between. Per the germline V gene, CDR1 is SGHAT and CDR2 is FQNNGV. This CDR3 region has 15 residues. This CDR3 is CASSLGPRLRDEQYF. CDR3 sequence (DNA): TGTGCCAGCAGCTTAGGCCCGAGGCTTCGGGACGAGCAGTACTTC. Full variable domain (outside the CDR3, taken from reference TRBV11-2 and TRBJ2-7): EAGVAQSPRYKIIEKRQSVAFWCNPISGHATLYWYQQILGQGPKLLIQFQNNGVVDDSQLPKDRFSAERLKGVDSTLKIQPAKLEDSAVYLCASSLGPRLRDEQYFGPGTRLTVT.

The chain's CDR3 is CASSLIYQGGQPQHF. The DNA for the CDR3 is TGTGCCAGCAGTTTAATCTACCAGGGAGGCCAGCCCCAGCATTTT. The chain links TRBV27 to TRBJ1-5; TRBD1 is a possible D gene (5 bases). The CDR3 has 15 amino acids. Germline V gene sequence: CDR1 MNHEY, CDR2 SMNVEV (reference sequence). V lost 2 bases and J 7 bases, leaving 15 bases between the germline ends.

This clone was observed a handful of times. The rearrangement uses TRBV29-1 and TRBJ2-6; TRBD1 matches at 7 bases. Germline CDR1 reads SQVTM; CDR2 reads ANQGSEA. The CDR3 spans 14 residues. V lost 6 bases to trimming and J lost 9 bases; unmatched junction nucleotides: 11. This chain's CDR3 is CSVTLDRVGNVLTF. CDR3 DNA: TGCAGCGTAACGCTCGACAGGGTCGGCAACGTCCTGACTTTC.